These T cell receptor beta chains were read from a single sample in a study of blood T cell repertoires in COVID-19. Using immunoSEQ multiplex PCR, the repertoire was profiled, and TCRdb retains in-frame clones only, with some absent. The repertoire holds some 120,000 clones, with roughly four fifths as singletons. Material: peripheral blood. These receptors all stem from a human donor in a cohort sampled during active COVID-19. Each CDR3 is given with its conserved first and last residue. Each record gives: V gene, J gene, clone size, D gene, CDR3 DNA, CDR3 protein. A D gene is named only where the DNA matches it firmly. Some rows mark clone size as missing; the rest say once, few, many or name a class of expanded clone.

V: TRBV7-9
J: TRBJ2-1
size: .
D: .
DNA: TGTGCCAGCAGCTTAGAAGTCAGTAAAAATGAGCAGTTCTTC
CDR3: CASSLEVSKNEQFF

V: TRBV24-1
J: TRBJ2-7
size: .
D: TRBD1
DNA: TGTGCCACCAGTGACCGCAGCGACAGGGCTCCCTACGAGCAGTACTTC
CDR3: CATSDRSDRAPYEQYF

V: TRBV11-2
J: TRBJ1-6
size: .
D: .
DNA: TGTGCCAGCAGCTTAGAACAGGGAAGGGGTTCACCCCTCCACTTT
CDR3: CASSLEQGRGSPLHF

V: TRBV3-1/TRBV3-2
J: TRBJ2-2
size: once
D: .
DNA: TGTCCCCGCAGCCACGGGGGCGGGGGAAGAACCGGGGAGCTGTTTTTT
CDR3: CPRSHGGGGRTGELFF

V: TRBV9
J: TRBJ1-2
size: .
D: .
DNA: TGTGCCAGCAGCGAGCGACAGATTGGGGGGAACTCCTATGGCTACACCTTC
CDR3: CASSERQIGGNSYGYTF

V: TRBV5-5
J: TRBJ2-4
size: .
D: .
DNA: TGTGCCAGCAGCCGATTCGGGTCGAAAAACATTCAGTACTTC
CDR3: CASSRFGSKNIQYF

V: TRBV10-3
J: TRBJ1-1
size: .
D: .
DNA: TGTGCCATCAGCTCGAACAGCGGGACTGAAGCTTTCTTT
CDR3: CAISSNSGTEAFF

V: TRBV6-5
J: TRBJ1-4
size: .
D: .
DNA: TGTGCCAGCAACCCTCGGGGAGCAACTAATGAAAAACTGTTTTTT
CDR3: CASNPRGATNEKLFF

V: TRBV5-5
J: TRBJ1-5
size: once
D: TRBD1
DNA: TGTGCCAGCACCTGGGGGACAGGGGAAGGACAGCCCCAGCATTTT
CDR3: CASTWGTGEGQPQHF

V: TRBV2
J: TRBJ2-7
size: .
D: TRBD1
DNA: TGTGCCAGCACCCCAAAGGACAGGGGGAACGAGCAGTACTTC
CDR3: CASTPKDRGNEQYF

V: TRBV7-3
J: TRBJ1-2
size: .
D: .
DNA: TGTGCCAGCAGCTTAACGGGGGCTGGCTACACCTTC
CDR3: CASSLTGAGYTF

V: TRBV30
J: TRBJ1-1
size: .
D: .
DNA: TGTGCCTGGAGTGTGGGCATCGGAAAGGGGGCTTTCTTT
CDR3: CAWSVGIGKGAFF

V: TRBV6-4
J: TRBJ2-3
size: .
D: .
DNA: TGTGCCAGCAGTGACTCGAACAGGGCCGACACAGATACGCAGTATTTT
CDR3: CASSDSNRADTDTQYF

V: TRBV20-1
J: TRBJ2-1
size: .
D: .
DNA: TGCAGTGCTAGTGGGCGGAACAATGAGCAGTTCTTC
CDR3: CSASGRNNEQFF

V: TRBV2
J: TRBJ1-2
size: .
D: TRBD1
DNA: TGTGCCAGCAGTGATCATTGGGACAGGTACGGCTACACCTTC
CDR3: CASSDHWDRYGYTF

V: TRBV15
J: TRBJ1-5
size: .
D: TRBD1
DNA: TGTGCCACCAGGACAGGGGATAATAGCAATCAGCCCCAGCATTTT
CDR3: CATRTGDNSNQPQHF

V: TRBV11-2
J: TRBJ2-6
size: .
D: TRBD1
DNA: TGTGCCAGCAGCTTATCGACAGGGAGCTGGGGGGCCAACGTCCTGACTTTC
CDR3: CASSLSTGSWGANVLTF

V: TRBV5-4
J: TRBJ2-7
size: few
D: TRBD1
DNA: TGTGCCAGCAGCTCAAACAGGGGGCTGTACGAGCAGTACTTC
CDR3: CASSSNRGLYEQYF

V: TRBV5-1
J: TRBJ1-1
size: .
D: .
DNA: TGCGCCAGCAGCCTCGATCCCAGGGGGAACACTGAAGCTTTCTTT
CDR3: CASSLDPRGNTEAFF

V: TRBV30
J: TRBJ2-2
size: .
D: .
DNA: TGTGCCTGGATGCGGGGGCTACACGCCGGGGAGCTGTTTTTT
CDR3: CAWMRGLHAGELFF